The next 14 T cell receptor beta chains were all read from a single sample in a study of T cells after posttransplantation cyclophosphamide. This table comes from immunoSEQ multiplex PCR, and its TCRdb copy is limited to in-frame clones, with some not included. The data list over 45,000 clones, none observed once; 2.2% falls to the top ten. Sequences were obtained from PBMCs. These receptors were collected from a man aged 40-50 years in good health, CMV-negative, and a related stem cell transplant donor.

This clone appeared many times. The chain recombines TRBV4-2 with TRBJ2-1; 8 nucleotides align to TRBD2. The V segment lost 0 bases and the J segment 5 bases; nucleotides outside the gene matches: 6. The CDR3 totals 16 residues. The germline V gene encodes CDR1 LGHNA and CDR2 YNFKEQ. CDR3 region: CASSQDPLAGHNEQFF. The CDR3 nucleotides are TGTGCCAGCAGCCAAGACCCGTTAGCGGGGCACAATGAGCAGTTCTTC.

This clone was detected many times. The chain combines TRBV30 with TRBJ2-7; D is perhaps TRBD1 (6 bases). Germline CDR1 GTSNPN, CDR2 SVGIG (reference sequence). The V and J ends lost 4 bases and 3 bases respectively, with 22 bases between them. This CDR3 is built from 16 residues. The CDR3 spells CAWTSETTGHFYEQYF. The CDR3, as DNA: TGTGCCTGGACCTCCGAGACGACAGGACACTTCTACGAGCAGTACTTC.

This clone was recorded at least ten times. This chain links TRBV10-3 with TRBJ2-7, with a possible D match to TRBD2 (7 bases). Germline lookup yields CDR1 ENHRY and CDR2 SYGVKD. This CDR3 contains 14 residues. V lost 5 bases to trimming and J lost 10 bases, with 21 bases between them. CDR3 protein: CAISRGAPQLGQYF. In DNA form, the CDR3 reads TGTGCCATCAGTCGGGGGGCCCCCCAGCTAGGCCAGTACTTC.

This clone was detected many times. The chain carries TRBV11-3 and TRBJ2-7; 8 bases line up with TRBD1. The germline CDR1 and CDR2 sequences are SGHNT and YENEEA. The CDR3 length is 13 residues. Trimming removed 5 bases from V and 6 bases from J; junction bases left unmatched: 6. The CDR3 loop reads CASSPRQGSEQYF. The DNA of the CDR3 is TGTGCCAGCAGCCCAAGACAGGGGAGCGAGCAGTACTTC.

This clone was seen at least ten times. This chain links TRBV9 with TRBJ2-6; maybe TRBD2 (7 bases). The germline CDR1 and CDR2 sequences are SGDLS and YYNGEE. This CDR3 is built from 18 residues. The germline V and J ends were trimmed by 3 bases and 0 bases, with 16 bases remaining between them. The CDR3 DNA reads as TGTGCCAGCAGCGAGGGGGGGTACCCCAGCTCTGGGGCCAACGTCCTGACTTTC. Its protein product is CASSEGGYPSSGANVLTF.

This clone was observed many times. This rearrangement joins TRBV29-1 to TRBJ2-1, with 7 bases lining up with TRBD2. The junction had 9 bases not matched to a gene; V was cut back by 0 bases and J by 7 bases. This CDR3 is 15 amino acids long. Germline V gives CDR1 SQVTM, CDR2 ANQGSEA. The CDR3 nucleotides are TGCAGCGTTGAAGATAGGGAGGGACGGGGTAATGAGCAGTTCTTC. It codes for CSVEDREGRGNEQFF.

There are many counts of this clone. This chain uses TRBV2 with TRBJ2-1; 12 bases line up with TRBD2. The CDR3 sequence is 15 residues long. V shed 2 bases and J 8 bases; nucleotides not matched to a gene: 4. Germline V gives CDR1 SNHLY, CDR2 FYNNEI. Here the CDR3 DNA reads TGTGCCAGCAGTGAACTAGCGGGAGGGGCCGATGAGCAGTTCTTC. It is translated as CASSELAGGADEQFF.

This clone has ten or more counts. CDR3 sequence: CASSFPGEGRAFF. The CDR3 region has the DNA TGTGCCAGCAGTTTCCCAGGTGAGGGTAGAGCTTTCTTT. The V call is TRBV27, the J call TRBJ1-1, with D unresolved. Germline V gives CDR1 MNHEY, CDR2 SMNVEV (reference sequence). The CDR3 totals 13 residues. V gave up 3 bases and J gave up 10 bases, with 15 bases separating them.

This clone has a count of ten or more. The chain has TRBV28 and TRBJ1-1; no clear D. The CDR3 totals 14 residues. CDR1 is MDHEN, CDR2 SYDVKM, per germline. V was trimmed by 4 bases and J by 2 bases, leaving 11 bases between them. In nucleotides, the CDR3 is TGTGCCAGCAGTTCCCAAGGAGGCAACACTGAAGCTTTCTTT. Protein: CASSSQGGNTEAFF.

This clone was detected ten times or more. The chain employs TRBV19 and TRBJ2-5, with D possibly TRBD2 on 5 matching bases. This CDR3 has 14 amino acids. Germline assignment: CDR1 LNHDA and CDR2 SQIVND (reference sequence). Trimming pared 5 bases from V and 2 bases from J, leaving 12 bases between. This CDR3 reads CASSGRPGQETQYF. The CDR3 DNA follows: TGTGCCAGTAGTGGCCGGCCGGGGCAAGAGACCCAGTACTTC. The entire variable domain, with the rest obtained from reference TRBV19 and TRBJ2-5, is as follows: DGGITQSPKYLFRKEGQNVTLSCEQNLNHDAMYWYRQDPGQGLRLIYYSQIVNDFQKGDIAEGYSVSREKKESFPLTVTSAQKNPTAFYLCASSGRPGQETQYFGPGTRLLVL.

The chain employs TRBV18 and TRBJ2-5; 10 positions match TRBD1. This CDR3 comprises 12 residues. The ends lost 3 bases at V and 11 bases at J; junction bases unmatched: 3. Germline V gene sequence: CDR1 KGHSH, CDR2 LQKENI. The CDR3, as DNA: TGTGCCAGCTCACCGGACAGGGGGGAGCAGTACTTC. Amino acids: CASSPDRGEQYF. Looking up the rest from reference TRBV18 and TRBJ2-5 gives the full variable domain: NAGVMQNPRHLVRRRGQEARLRCSPMKGHSHVYWYRQLPEEGLKFMVYLQKENIIDESGMPKERFSAEFPKEGPSILRIQQVVRGDSAAYFCASSPDRGEQYFGPGTRLLVL.

This clone showed up just a few times. The V gene is TRBV6-5, the J gene TRBJ1-4; the D gene is possibly TRBD1 (6 bases). V was clipped by 8 bases and J by 4 bases, with 14 bases between them. Germline V gene sequence: CDR1 MNHEY, CDR2 SVGAGI. This CDR3 spans 14 amino acids. DNA of the CDR3: TGTGCCAGCCTGACGGACAGACTTAATGAAAAACTGTTTTTT. It yields the protein CASLTDRLNEKLFF.

This clone came up many times. The rearrangement links TRBV27 to TRBJ1-1; D call uncertain. This CDR3 spans 13 amino acids. Per germline, CDR1 MNHEY and CDR2 SMNVEV (reference sequence). V lost 5 bases and J 3 bases, leaving 10 bases between the germline ends. The DNA of the CDR3 is TGTGCCAGCAGTCTTACACCTGACACTGAAGCTTTCTTT. It is translated as CASSLTPDTEAFF.

This clone was recorded many times. The chain uses TRBV5-1 and TRBJ1-1; 10 bases agree with TRBD1. This CDR3 comprises 15 residues. Germline V gene data show CDR1 as SGHRS and CDR2 as YFSETQ. V lost 3 bases, J lost 3 bases, and 5 bases stayed unmatched. This CDR3 reads CASSSGDRGYTEAFF. CDR3 in DNA: TGCGCCAGCAGCTCCGGGGACAGGGGATACACTGAAGCTTTCTTT.